This TCR beta chain was sequenced in a study of T cells in Graves' hyperthyroidism and ophthalmopathy. Study conclusions and caveats: In the blood, most expanded thyroid clonotypes above 0.001 appeared as well. Ophthalmopathy was predicted by the model a median of approximately 6.6 months ahead of onset.

Ten or more counts support this clonotype. Its specificity is unknown. Using RNA transcripts as the source, TCR beta CDR3 regions were amplified. The HTBI set primed first-round TCR CDR3 RT-PCR. TCRdb re-analysed the multiplex PCR reads in MiXCR, keeping a single row per CDR3 protein. This table holds almost 50,000 distinct CDR3 sequences, 45% to 65% found once. Orbital computed tomography and thyroid ultrasound, together with serum TRAb and thyroxine and clinical symptoms, were used for diagnoses. The CDR3 spans 14 residues. Per the germline V gene, CDR1 is MNHEY and CDR2 is SMNVEV (reference sequence). V dropped 7 bases and J dropped 3 bases, with 15 bases sitting between them.

The sequence was obtained from a man aged 18 to 29 with Graves' hyperthyroidism. V and J are TRBV27 and TRBJ2-5, with D unclear. Sequenced: peripheral blood or thyroid tissue (not recorded which). In DNA, the CDR3 is TGTGCCAGCATTTTTGGGCCTTTTGAAGAGACCCAGTACTTC. It specifies CASIFGPFEETQYF.